The 14 T cell receptor beta chains below all came from one sample that was sequenced in a study of T-cell reconstitution after alpha-beta-depleted transplantation in children listed by TCRdb under 2016. The method behind the library was PCR. The listed sequencing device is Illumina HiSeq 2500. To normalize quantification of the TCRbeta repertoire, the TCR libraries were built with molecular barcoding that relied on unique molecular identifiers. TCRdb reanalyzed the raw reads on its own, using fastp at Q25 for trimming and MiXCR for clone calling, and kept in-frame beta chains. Rows with a matching CDR3 protein are joined into one entry that keeps the most common DNA and genes. Across this sample there are some 450,000 distinct CDR3 sequences, with over 40% seen only once. 27% of the sample belongs to the ten largest clones. The meaning of the sample's treatment or condition label: allogeneic hematopoietic cell transplantation with graft depleted of TCRalphabeta T cells and CD19 B cells.

The sequencing here drew on PBMCs, taken before TCRalphabeta/CD19-depleted stem cell transplant. The receptors derive from a girl aged 2 to 9 with aplastic anemia, due to receive a stem cell transplant.

The CDR3 here is CASSPPGPAYEQYF. In DNA form, the CDR3 reads TGTGCCAGCAGCCCTCCCGGGCCAGCCTACGAGCAGTACTTC. The chain uses TRBV5-6 and TRBJ2-7; D gene uncertain. Germline lookup yields CDR1 SGHDT and CDR2 YYEEEE. The CDR3 loop spans 14 amino acids. With 4 bases removed from V and 2 bases from J, the gap between germline ends came to 13 bases.

This clonotype occurred many times. The rearrangement links TRBV27 to TRBJ2-7; maybe TRBD2 (6 bases). The length of the CDR3 is 13 residues. Germline V lookup: CDR1 MNHEY, CDR2 SMNVEV (reference sequence). Deletions cut 2 bases from V and 6 bases from J, with 11 bases between. The CDR3 sequence: CASSLAGSIEQYF. CDR3 coding DNA: TGTGCCAGCAGTTTAGCCGGGAGCATCGAGCAGTACTTC.

This clonotype has at least ten counts. The chain links TRBV12-3 or TRBV12-4 to TRBJ2-3; no clear D. CDR3 length: 14 amino acids. The V and J ends lost 2 bases and 2 bases respectively, with 8 bases between them. The CDR3 nucleotides read TGTGCCAGCAGTTTAAGGGCGCTCACAGATACGCAGTATTTT. The encoded protein is CASSLRALTDTQYF.

This CDR3 reads CASSGLFGGENQPQHF. The CDR3 nucleotides read TGTGCCAGTAGTGGCCTCTTTGGGGGAGAAAATCAGCCCCAGCATTTT. The chain uses TRBV19 and TRBJ1-5, with a tentative D call TRBD1 (5 bases). Germline loops: CDR1 LNHDA, CDR2 SQIVND (reference sequence). CDR3 length: 16 residues. The germline V and J ends were trimmed by 5 bases and 4 bases, with 18 bases remaining between them.

Here the CDR3 reads CASSYARGEQYF. The CDR3 DNA is TGTGCCAGCAGTTACGCGCGGGGCGAGCAGTACTTC. The rearrangement joins TRBV6-2 or TRBV6-3 to TRBJ2-7, with D possibly being TRBD2 (6 bases). The CDR3 is made up of 12 amino acids. With 2 bases removed from V and 6 bases from J, the gap between germline ends came to 8 bases. Germline CDR1 MNHEY, CDR2 SVGEGT.

The gene calls are TRBV9 and TRBJ2-3, with 10 positions matching TRBD2. Losses at the gene ends were 3 bases for V and 2 bases for J; bases not matched to a gene: 3. Germline V lookup: CDR1 SGDLS, CDR2 YYNGEE. The CDR3 runs to 15 residues. Written as DNA, the CDR3 is TGTGCCAGCAGCGCAGCGGGAGGGTACACAGATACGCAGTATTTT. Its translation is CASSAAGGYTDTQYF.

This chain uses TRBV20-1 with TRBJ2-7; D might be TRBD1 (6 bases). The germline V and J ends were trimmed by 6 bases and 5 bases, with 20 bases remaining between them. The CDR3 length is 14 residues. Per the germline V gene, CDR1 is DFQATT and CDR2 is SNEGSKA (reference sequence). The CDR3 sequence is CSAPRGQLTNEQYF. In DNA, the CDR3 is TGCAGTGCCCCTAGAGGACAGCTCACCAACGAGCAGTACTTC.

In its sample, this clonotype was seen once. CDR3 sequence reads: CASGITGQVATEAFF. The CDR3 DNA reads as TGTGCCAGCGGGATTACAGGGCAAGTAGCCACTGAAGCTTTCTTT. J is TRBJ1-1 and V is TRBV2; TRBD1 is a possible D gene (6 bases). CDR1 and CDR2 (germline): SNHLY, FYNNEI. The CDR3 is made up of 15 amino acids. The germline V and J ends were trimmed by 8 bases and 4 bases, with 20 bases remaining between them.

This clonotype was observed a few times. V is TRBV29-1 and J is TRBJ2-7; D possibly corresponds to TRBD1 (6 bases). Germline values: CDR1 SQVTM, CDR2 ANQGSEA. Trimming left V 4 bases short and J 0 bases short, with 13 bases between. The CDR3 runs 14 residues. CDR3 region: CSVAGWDNSYEQYF. The CDR3 region has the DNA TGCAGCGTTGCCGGGTGGGACAACTCCTACGAGCAGTACTTC.

This clonotype occurred many times. The gene calls are TRBV20-1 and TRBJ2-1; 9 positions match TRBD2. The CDR3 totals 13 residues. The germline CDR1 and CDR2 sequences are DFQATT and SNEGSKA (reference sequence). Trimming took 6 bases from V and 7 from J; bases not matched to a gene: 7. CDR3: CSAGGTSRNEQFF. The CDR3, as DNA: TGCAGTGCAGGGGGGACTAGCAGAAATGAGCAGTTCTTC.

This clonotype was counted ten times or more. The chain employs TRBV20-1 and TRBJ2-1; D unclear. V lost 5 bases and J 8 bases, leaving 19 bases between the germline ends. The CDR3 has 14 residues. Germline loops: CDR1 DFQATT, CDR2 SNEGSKA (reference sequence). The CDR3 region has the DNA TGCAGTGCTCCCGGGCCATCCAGGAGCGATGAGCAGTTCTTC. Its translation is CSAPGPSRSDEQFF.

The rearrangement links TRBV7-9 to TRBJ2-1, with TRBD1 identical over 9 bases. CDR1 is SEHNR, CDR2 FQNEAQ, per germline (reference sequence). After removal of 4 bases from V and 6 bases from J, the junction contained 4 bases not matched to a gene. There are 14 residues in the CDR3. This CDR3 reads CASSSWTGVNEQFF. CDR3 DNA sequence: TGTGCCAGCAGCTCATGGACAGGGGTCAATGAGCAGTTCTTC.

The chain recombines TRBV20-1 with TRBJ1-2; TRBD1 is a possible D gene (5 bases). The CDR3 covers 10 residues. Germline CDR1 and CDR2: DFQATT and SNEGSKA (reference sequence). The DNA for the CDR3 is TGCGAATTAGGGGCCTATGGCTACACCTTC. This gives the protein CELGAYGYTF.

The CDR3 spells CSARYVASYNEQFF. As DNA, the CDR3 is TGCAGTGCTAGATACGTTGCGTCCTACAATGAGCAGTTCTTC. J is TRBJ2-1 and V is TRBV20-1; D unclear. The V gene's germline CDR1 is DFQATT and CDR2 SNEGSKA (reference sequence). V dropped 2 bases and J dropped 1 base, with 9 bases sitting between them. The CDR3 totals 14 residues.